The entry that follows covers one T cell receptor (beta chain) sequence. Its cognate antigen has yet to be identified. It has no much larger one-base neighbor in the sample; base qualities were not kept. This record comes from a study of T cells in Graves' hyperthyroidism and ophthalmopathy (dated by TCRdb to about 2019). Broadly, across the study: Peripheral blood samples were taken at initial diagnosis, before any treatment was given. To identify distinguishing TCR V-J signatures, a discovery cohort of 100 patients was used, comprising 40 to 45 with Graves' ophthalmopathy and about 59 with stable Graves' hyperthyroidism. Prospective prediction of ophthalmopathy was tested in an independent validation cohort consisting of roughly 19 hyperthyroidism patients and about 17 patients who later progressed to ophthalmopathy. The roughly 94 discovery patients were randomly divided into training and test sets at a 7:3 ratio. The study also compared thyroid tissue and blood T-cell repertoires from a handful of Graves' hyperthyroidism patients. Following sampling, methimazole starting at 30 mg daily was given to hyperthyroidism patients, and high-dose intravenous methylprednisolone was given to ophthalmopathy patients. The paper describes TCR Vbeta CDR3 sequencing of 120 to 150 peripheral blood samples, made up of 43 ophthalmopathy patients, some 80 hyperthyroidism patients and approximately 17 progressor patients.

Amplification of TCR beta CDR3 regions was carried out from RNA transcripts. The first round of RT-PCR for the TCR CDR3 was performed with the HTBI primer set and the Qiagen OneStep RT-PCR kit. Libraries were constructed in a second round of multiplex PCR, after which size selection and purification were performed. Paired-end sequencing of the libraries was performed with 100 bp reads on an Illumina HiSeq2000. Per the source publication's procedure: SOAPnuke was used to process the raw data, throwing out any read that contained adapters or uncalled bases, had a mean Phred below 15, or lacked an exact constant-primer or identifier match. High-quality paired reads were merged using COPE v1.2.5, and each unique nucleotide sequence was defined as a clonotype. MiTCR v1.1 was used to align the clonotypes against IMGT TRBV, TRBD and TRBJ reference segments. Analysis was restricted to V-J combinations with a frequency above 0.0001, which covered approximately 99% of repertoires. A TCS score was defined as the ratio between F50 (clonal expansion) and ExV (chaos), using BLOSUM62-based TCRdist between CDR3 peptides within each V-J. Welch's t-statistics and random forest reduced some 510 V-J features to 10 to 15, which were used in a naive Bayes classifier (R e1071). TCRdb itself trimmed the public reads at Q25 with fastp, ran MiXCR and retained productive beta chains. Identical CDR3 protein sequences are pooled into one entry, listed with their most common genes and DNA. TCRdb, not the original authors, processed these V and J calls. Across this sample there are roughly 500,000 distinct CDR3 sequences, with about 16% seen only once. The top ten constitute approximately 30% of the sample.

Germline trimming: 8 bases from V, 6 bases from J; junction bases outside gene matches: 30. The germline V gene sets CDR1 to KGHDR and CDR2 to SFDVKD. From the cysteine through the phenylalanine, the CDR3 covers 21 amino acids. Just CDR3 DNA is preserved here, 63 bases in frame from base 1. Broader findings and caveats from the paper: In validation, the model predicted progression to ophthalmopathy a median of roughly six months before onset, with about 70% sensitivity and roughly 77% specificity. Ophthalmopathy was separated from stable hyperthyroidism by a 13 V-J signature model, with approximately 90% sensitivity and about 81% specificity obtained in cross-validation and 80%/75% obtained in testing. Sample size was not statistically predetermined, and investigators were not blinded to group allocation. Most expanded thyroid clonotypes (frequency above 0.001) were also found in blood, which suggests that blood repertoires may mirror thyroid immune responses.

Moderately to severely active disease, a Clinical Activity Score of at least 3, a NOSPECS grade of at least 4, and a duration under 3 months were present in ophthalmopathy patients. Patients with uncontrolled infections, other autoimmune diseases, pregnancy or lactation were excluded. Diagnoses were based on clinical symptoms, serum thyroxine and TRAb, thyroid ultrasound and orbital computed tomography. Ficoll-Paque density gradient centrifugation was used to isolate PBMCs from approximately 10 ml of fresh peripheral blood. Total RNA was extracted with Trizol reagent, and quality was checked on an Agilent 2100 Bioanalyzer.

The rearrangement joined TRBV24-1 to TRBJ2-1; 7 junctional bases match TRBD1. The receptor was derived from a woman aged 30 to 39 with Graves' ophthalmopathy. Sample: blood. The CDR3 corresponds to CATNQGQRKAPDIPSANEQFF. The nucleotide sequence reads TGTGCCACCAATCAGGGACAGAGAAAAGCCCCAGACATACCGTCGGCCAATGAGCAGTTCTTC.